This T cell receptor (beta chain) was recorded in a study of CD8+CD57+ T cells in acquired aplastic anemia. Study background: The sorted CD4+ and CD8+ cells yielded an average around 3 ug of DNA. Findings and caveats of the study: Some 27 CD8+ CDR3 sequences were shared between patients and controls.

Profiles of TCR beta VDJ and CDR3 were generated from a genomic DNA template. One entry per CDR3 protein results from TCRdb running MiXCR on the reads. The sample records 270,000 or so distinct CDR3 sequences, around 82% being singletons. The CDR3 runs 17 residues. CDR1 DFQATT and CDR2 SNEGSKA come from the germline V gene (reference sequence). V trimming: 4 bases; J trimming: 2 bases; junction bases outside the gene matches: 9. A single count supports this clonotype. Its antigen is unknown. Patients selected for sequencing had displayed CD8+CD57+ cell expansion by flow cytometry. Patients, without exception, had severe acquired aplastic anemia.

The chain combines TRBV20-1 with TRBJ2-3; 13 nucleotides match TRBD2. This clonotype was obtained from a human donor with aplastic anemia. Sequenced material: sorted CD4+, CD8+, or CD8+CD57+ T cells (not recorded which) from PBMCs. Here the CDR3 reads CSAIGLAGVLNTDTQYF. Written as DNA, the CDR3 is TGCAGTGCTATTGGACTAGCGGGGGTTTTGAACACAGATACGCAGTATTTT.